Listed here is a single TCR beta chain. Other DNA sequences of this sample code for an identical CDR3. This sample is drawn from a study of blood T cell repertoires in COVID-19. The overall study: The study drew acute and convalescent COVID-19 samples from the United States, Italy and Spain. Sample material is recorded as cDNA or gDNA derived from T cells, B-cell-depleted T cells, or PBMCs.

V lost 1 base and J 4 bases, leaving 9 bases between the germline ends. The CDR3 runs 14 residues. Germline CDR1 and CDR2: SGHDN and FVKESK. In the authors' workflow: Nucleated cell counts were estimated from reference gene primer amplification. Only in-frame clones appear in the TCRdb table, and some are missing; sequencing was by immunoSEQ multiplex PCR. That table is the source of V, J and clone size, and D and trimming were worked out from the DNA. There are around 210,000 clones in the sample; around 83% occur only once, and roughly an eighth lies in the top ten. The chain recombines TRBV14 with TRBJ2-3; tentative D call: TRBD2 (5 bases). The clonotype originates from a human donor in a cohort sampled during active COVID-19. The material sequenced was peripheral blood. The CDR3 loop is CASSQGGSADTQYF. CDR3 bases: TGTGCCAGCAGCCAAGGAGGGTCTGCAGATACGCAGTATTTT.